The clone carrying this T cell receptor (beta chain) was recorded a few times. The antigen is not known. The data derive from a study of beta chain features in type 1 diabetes. Study-wide results and caveats: Insertions at VDJ junctions were less frequent in type 1 diabetes patients. These patients also deleted more nucleotides at the same junctions. Shortening that was moderate but significant affected the TCRB CDR3s of Type 1 diabetes patients in all four CD4+ subsets.

The CDR3 is 13 amino acids. Germline values: CDR1 SGHTA, CDR2 FQGNSA. The germline V and J ends were trimmed by 4 bases and 11 bases, with 17 bases remaining between them. Expressed TCRB transcripts were sequenced after all isolated RNA was converted to cDNA. Sequenced by immunoSEQ multiplex PCR; TCRdb stores in-frame clones only, minus some. The table includes a few hundred thousand clones, around 10% detected once. Sequencing input: central memory CD4+ T cells from blood. The rearrangement links TRBV7-2 to TRBJ1-1, with a weak D call TRBD1 (5 bases). This TCR was sampled from a man aged 25 to 40 with type 1 diabetes. The CDR3 DNA reads as TGTGCCAGCAGCTCTCGGGCGGCAGGGTGGGCTTTCTTT. Its translation: CASSSRAAGWAFF.